This T cell receptor beta chain originates from a study of blood T cells in healthy people across ages. Study-wide results and limits: Across the age range, TCR beta diversity per million T cells fell in a roughly linear way. Estimated diversity across one million T cells was deemed an underestimate.

The second PCR ran about 7 to 12 cycles with a sample-barcoded 5' primer and J-beta primers. TCRdb re-called the 5' RACE reads with MiXCR, one entry per CDR3 protein. The sample shows under 2,000,000 distinct CDR3 sequences, around half of them seen only once. CDR3 length: 14 amino acids. Germline CDR1 SNHLY, CDR2 FYNNEI. Total RNA, at least 6 micrograms per sample, was extracted from PBMCs. For this clonotype: Its antigen remains unknown.

V and J are TRBV2 and TRBJ2-1, with D possibly TRBD1 on 5 matching bases. Near its end, the DNA agrees better with TRBJ2-7, so the J call may be wrong. This clonotype was obtained from a middle-aged woman in good health. The specimen sequenced was blood. The CDR3 reads CAPSAKGDFYEQYF. The CDR3 DNA reads TGTGCTCCTTCTGCAAAAGGGGATTTCTACGAGCAGTACTTC.